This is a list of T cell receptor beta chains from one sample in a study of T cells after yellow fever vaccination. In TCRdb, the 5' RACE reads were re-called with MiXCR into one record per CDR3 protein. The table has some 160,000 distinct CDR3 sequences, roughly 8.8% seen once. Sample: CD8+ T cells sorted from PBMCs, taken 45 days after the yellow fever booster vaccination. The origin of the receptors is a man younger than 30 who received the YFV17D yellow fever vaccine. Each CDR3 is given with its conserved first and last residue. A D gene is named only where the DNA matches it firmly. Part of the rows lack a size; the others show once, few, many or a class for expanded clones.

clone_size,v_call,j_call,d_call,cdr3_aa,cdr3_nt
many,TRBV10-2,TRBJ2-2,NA,CASRKTDTGELFF,TGCGCCAGCAGAAAGACAGACACCGGGGAGCTGTTTTTT
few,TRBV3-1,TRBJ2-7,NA,CASSQDGGYEQYF,TGTGCCAGCAGCCAAGATGGGGGGTACGAGCAGTACTTC
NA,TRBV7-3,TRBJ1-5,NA,CASSLKPTGHGRNQPQHF,TGTGCCAGCAGCCTAAAACCCACTGGACACGGGCGCAATCAGCCCCAGCATTTT
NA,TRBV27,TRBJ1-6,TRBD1,CASSAFRGRYNSPLHF,TGTGCCAGCAGTGCTTTCAGGGGGAGGTATAATTCACCCCTCCACTTT
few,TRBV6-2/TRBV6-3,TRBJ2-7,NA,CASSYGLGPYEQYF,TGTGCCAGCAGTTACGGGCTGGGCCCCTACGAGCAGTACTTC
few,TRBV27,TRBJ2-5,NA,CASPASRRPQETQYF,TGTGCCAGCCCCGCCTCCAGGCGGCCCCAAGAGACCCAGTACTTC
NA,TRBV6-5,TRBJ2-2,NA,CASNNGNTGELFF,TGTGCCAGCAACAACGGGAATACCGGGGAGCTGTTTTTT
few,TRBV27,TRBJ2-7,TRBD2,CASSLASGSYEQYF,TGTGCCAGCAGTTTGGCTAGCGGGTCCTACGAGCAGTACTTC
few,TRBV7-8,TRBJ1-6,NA,CASSRGPGKGNSPLHF,TGTGCCAGCAGCCGGGGACCGGGAAAGGGGAATTCACCCCTCCACTTT
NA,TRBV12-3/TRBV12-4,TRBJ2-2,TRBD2,CASSLGSGGGPRWELFF,TGTGCCAGCAGTTTAGGTAGCGGCGGGGGGCCCCGCTGGGAGCTGTTTTTT
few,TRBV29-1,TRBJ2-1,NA,CSVVGNNEQFF,TGCAGCGTTGTCGGGAACAATGAGCAGTTCTTC
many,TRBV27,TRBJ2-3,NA,CASSSLGLPSTDTQYF,TGTGCCAGCAGTTCCCTCGGACTACCGAGCACAGATACGCAGTATTTT
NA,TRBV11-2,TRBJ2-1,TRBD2,CASSLDSGASNEQFF,TGTGCCAGCAGCTTAGATAGCGGGGCCTCCAATGAGCAGTTCTTC
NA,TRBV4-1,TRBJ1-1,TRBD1,CASSQDWTGMNTEAFF,TGCGCCAGCAGCCAAGATTGGACAGGCATGAACACTGAAGCTTTCTTT
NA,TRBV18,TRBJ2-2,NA,CASSPPDRTNTGELFF,TGTGCCAGCTCACCACCAGACAGGACGAACACCGGGGAGCTGTTTTTT
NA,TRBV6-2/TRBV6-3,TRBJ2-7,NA,CASSYWLAGSYEQYF,TGTGCCAGCAGTTACTGGCTAGCTGGGTCCTACGAGCAGTACTTC
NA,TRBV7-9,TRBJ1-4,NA,CASSLQSVGFGEKLFF,TGTGCCAGCAGCCTCCAATCCGTCGGGTTTGGAGAAAAACTGTTTTTT
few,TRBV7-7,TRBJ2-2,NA,CASSLVGPGTGELFF,NA
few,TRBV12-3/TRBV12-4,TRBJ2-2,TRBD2,CASNRGGSTGELFF,TGTGCCAGCAACCGCGGGGGGAGTACCGGGGAGCTGTTTTTT
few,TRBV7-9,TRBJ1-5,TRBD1,CASSGGQGQPQHF,TGTGCCAGCAGCGGGGGACAGGGTCAGCCCCAGCATTTT
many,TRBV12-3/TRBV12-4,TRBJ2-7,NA,CASSLTSASYEQYF,TGTGCCAGCAGTTTGACTTCCGCCTCCTACGAGCAGTACTTC
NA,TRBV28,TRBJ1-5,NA,CASSLRANQPQHF,TGTGCCAGCAGTTTACGAGCAAATCAGCCCCAGCATTTT
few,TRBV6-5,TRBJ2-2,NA,CASSYSYRGGSTGELFF,TGTGCCAGCAGTTACTCATACAGGGGAGGGAGCACCGGGGAGCTGTTTTTT
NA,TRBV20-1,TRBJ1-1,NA,CSAQGGAFF,TGCAGTGCCCAGGGTGGAGCTTTCTTT
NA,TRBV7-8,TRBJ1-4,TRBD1,CASSSLNRGTNEKLFF,TGTGCCAGCAGCTCGTTAAACAGGGGAACAAATGAAAAACTGTTTTTT
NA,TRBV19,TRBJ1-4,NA,CASSNVATNEKLFF,TGTGCCAGTAGTAACGTTGCAACTAATGAAAAACTGTTTTTT
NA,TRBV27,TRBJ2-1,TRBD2,CASRLAGAGEQFF,TGTGCCAGCAGACTAGCGGGAGCAGGTGAGCAGTTCTTC
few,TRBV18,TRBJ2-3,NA,CASSPIAAWIDTQYF,TGTGCCAGCTCACCAATAGCGGCCTGGATAGATACGCAGTATTTT
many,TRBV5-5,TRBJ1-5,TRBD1,CASSGTGGNQPQHF,TGTGCCAGCAGCGGGACAGGGGGCAATCAGCCCCAGCATTTT
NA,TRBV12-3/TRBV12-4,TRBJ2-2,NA,CASSLIGGLNTGELFF,TGTGCCAGCAGTTTAATAGGGGGGCTGAACACCGGGGAGCTGTTTTTT
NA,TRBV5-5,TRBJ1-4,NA,CASSAGEDEKLFF,TGTGCCAGCAGCGCCGGGGAGGATGAAAAACTGTTTTTT
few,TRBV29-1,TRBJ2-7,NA,CSVKDLVSYEQYF,TGCAGCGTCAAGGACCTTGTTTCCTACGAGCAGTACTTC
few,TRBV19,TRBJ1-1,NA,CASSQHVGRQLLVFF,TGTGCCAGTAGTCAACACGTAGGCCGGCAGCTCCTGGTTTTCTTT
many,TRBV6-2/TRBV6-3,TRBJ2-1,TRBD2,CASSPSGGAGEQFF,TGTGCCAGCAGCCCTAGCGGGGGGGCTGGTGAGCAGTTCTTC
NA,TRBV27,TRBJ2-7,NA,CASSLSRLGRGYEQYF,TGTGCCAGCAGTTTATCTAGGCTCGGCAGGGGCTACGAGCAGTACTTC